Below are 10 T cell receptor beta chains sequenced from a single sample in a study of Tregs in tolerant kidney transplant recipients. TCRdb keeps only in-frame clones here, not all; method: immunoSEQ multiplex PCR. The data show 75,000 to 85,000 clones, 91% seen once. The sample in question was Tregs from blood, obtained before the transplant. These receptors came from a human donor who received a combined kidney and bone marrow transplant.

The J gene is TRBJ2-1, the V gene TRBV2; D is uncertain. CDR3 length: 11 residues. V lost 9 bases and J 8 bases, leaving 11 bases between the germline ends. Germline V gene sequence: CDR1 SNHLY, CDR2 FYNNEI. The CDR3 coding sequence is TGTGCCAGTACGCCCCAGGATGAGCAGTTCTTC. Its protein product is CASTPQDEQFF. The variable domain in full, with the rest retrieved from reference TRBV2 and TRBJ2-1, is EPEVTQTPSHQVTQMGQEVILRCVPISNHLYFYWYRQILGQKVEFLVSFYNNEISEKSEIFDDQFSVERPDGSNFTLKIRSTKLEDSAMYFCASTPQDEQFFGPGTRLTVL.

The chain combines TRBV11-1 with TRBJ2-7; 10 bases line up with TRBD2. With 6 bases clipped from V and 7 bases from J, the junction kept 12 bases outside the gene matches. CDR3 length: 15 amino acids. CDR1 is SGHAT, CDR2 FQDESV, per germline (reference sequence). The CDR3 reads CASSSASGSGFEQYF. DNA for the CDR3: TGTGCCAGCAGTTCAGCTAGCGGGAGTGGCTTTGAGCAGTACTTC.

The chain combines TRBV11-2 with TRBJ1-4, with 7 bases that match TRBD1. The V gene end was trimmed by 5 bases and the J gene end by 5 bases; junction bases not matched to a gene: 8. The CDR3 loop spans 15 amino acids. The V gene's germline CDR1 is SGHAT and CDR2 FQNNGV. Here the CDR3 reads CASSQRTGGNEKLFF. Written as DNA, the CDR3 is TGTGCCAGCAGCCAGAGGACAGGCGGGAATGAAAAACTGTTTTTT.

This clone showed up just once. The chain is built from TRBV7-3 and TRBJ2-2; tentative D call: TRBD1 (6 bases). The CDR3 is 14 residues long. Germline CDR1 reads SGHTA; CDR2 reads FQGTGA. Trimming shortened V by 6 bases and J by 7 bases, and 15 bases separated the two germline ends. The CDR3 is CASRADRRNGELFF. CDR3 DNA: TGTGCCAGCAGGGCGGACAGACGTAACGGGGAGCTGTTTTTT.

V is TRBV18 and J is TRBJ2-7; 13 positions agree with TRBD2. Germline lookup yields CDR1 KGHSH and CDR2 LQKENI. CDR3 length: 16 residues. With V trimmed by 0 bases and J by 2 bases, 1 base remained unmatched. The CDR3 protein is CASSPPGLAGAYEQYF. CDR3 nucleotide sequence: TGTGCCAGCTCACCACCTGGACTAGCGGGAGCCTACGAGCAGTACTTC.

CDR3 sequence reads: CASSRSRVVGEQYF. CDR3 sequence (DNA): TGTGCCAGCAGCCGTAGTCGGGTCGTGGGCGAGCAGTACTTC. J is TRBJ2-7 and V is TRBV27; no definite D call. This CDR3 is built from 14 residues. From germline, CDR1 is MNHEY and CDR2 SMNVEV (reference sequence). V shed 6 bases and J shed 6 bases, with 18 bases lying between them.

The chain recombines TRBV6-6 with TRBJ1-5; possibly TRBD1 for D (5 bases). CDR1 is MNHNY and CDR2 is SVGAGI in the germline V gene (reference sequence). V gave up 4 bases and J gave up 2 bases, with 9 bases separating them. CDR3 length: 14 amino acids. The CDR3 bases are TGTGCCAGCAGTTTGAGAGGGGGCAATCAGCCCCAGCATTTT. Translation gives CASSLRGGNQPQHF.

The chain links TRBV6-5 to TRBJ2-7, with 8 bases aligning to TRBD2. This CDR3 region has 13 residues. V lost 5 bases, J lost 4 bases, and 4 bases stayed unmatched. Germline V CDR1 and CDR2: MNHEY, SVGAGI. CDR3 in amino acids: CASSMTSEYEQYF. The CDR3 coding sequence is TGTGCCAGCAGTATGACTAGCGAATACGAGCAGTACTTC.

The genes are TRBV9 and TRBJ2-1; 13 positions agree with TRBD2. The CDR3 length is 14 residues. V was pared by 10 bases and J by 4 bases, with 5 bases of the junction left unmatched. CDR1 and CDR2 from the germline V gene are SGDLS and YYNGEE. In DNA, the CDR3 is TGTGCCCTCCCGGGACTAGCGGGGTACAATGAGCAGTTCTTC. Its protein product is CALPGLAGYNEQFF. The full variable domain, with the rest looked up from reference TRBV9 and TRBJ2-1, is DSGVTQTPKHLITATGQRVTLRCSPRSGDLSVYWYQQSLDQGLQFLIQYYNGEERAKGNILERFSAQQFPDLHSELNLSSLELGDSALYFCALPGLAGYNEQFFGPGTRLTVL.

This chain connects TRBV18 to TRBJ2-7, with TRBD2 matching over 8 bases. The length of the CDR3 is 15 residues. Trimming removed 3 bases from V and 7 bases from J; junction bases left unmatched: 11. Per the germline V gene, CDR1 is KGHSH and CDR2 is LQKENI. The CDR3 DNA reads as TGTGCCAGCTCACCTAGTAGCGGGATCGGTGAAGAGCAGTACTTC. It translates to CASSPSSGIGEEQYF. The full variable domain, rest sourced from reference TRBV18 and TRBJ2-7, is NAGVMQNPRHLVRRRGQEARLRCSPMKGHSHVYWYRQLPEEGLKFMVYLQKENIIDESGMPKERFSAEFPKEGPSILRIQQVVRGDSAAYFCASSPSSGIGEEQYFGPGTRLTVT.